Below are 24 T cell receptor beta chains sequenced from a single sample in a study of T cell changes during pregnancy in multiple sclerosis. Profiled with immunoSEQ multiplex PCR; TCRdb holds only in-frame clones, not every one. Here the sample spans tens of thousands of clones, around 89% being singletons. The input for sequencing was CD8+ T cells from peripheral blood mononuclear cells, taken in the first trimester of pregnancy. All receptors derive from a female donor with multiple sclerosis, enrolled in a pregnancy study.

V and J are TRBV4-1 and TRBJ2-1; D uncertain. The ends were cut back, 8 bases at V and 4 bases at J, with 24 bases in the middle. The CDR3 runs to 17 residues. The germline V gene encodes CDR1 MGHRA and CDR2 YSYEKL. DNA of the CDR3: TGCGCCAGCTCGACGAACGCCCAGGTCATTGGGTACAATGAGCAGTTCTTC. Its protein is CASSTNAQVIGYNEQFF.

The rearrangement uses TRBV7-3 and TRBJ2-3; D ambiguous. Between the trimmed V and J ends, which lost 5 bases and 5 bases, there was a span of 11 bases. CDR3 length equals 13 residues. CDR1 and CDR2 from the germline V gene are SGHTA and FQGTGA. Here the CDR3 DNA reads TGTGCCAGCAGCCTGAGTCCTGGAGATACGCAGTATTTT. It encodes CASSLSPGDTQYF.

V is TRBV7-6 and J is TRBJ1-1, with TRBD1 matching over 9 bases. This CDR3 has 17 amino acids. CDR1 SGHVS and CDR2 FNYEAQ come from the germline V gene. Germline trimming cut 2 bases from V and 4 bases from J; bases unmatched to any gene: 11. CDR3 loop: CASSLYPPGQGTTEAFF. CDR3 DNA sequence: TGTGCCAGCAGCTTATACCCCCCGGGACAGGGAACCACTGAAGCTTTCTTT.

This clone occurred once. V usage is TRBV10-1 and J usage is TRBJ2-7; D is unclear. Germline V CDR1 and CDR2: WNHNN, SYGVQD (reference sequence). The CDR3 totals 17 residues. Trimming shortened V by 6 bases and J by 1 base, and 22 bases separated the two germline ends. In nucleotides, the CDR3 is TGCGCCAGCAGCCTCGCTTTGGGTAGCCACCAATCCTACGAGCAGTACTTC. Protein product: CASSLALGSHQSYEQYF.

This clone was recorded only once. The rearrangement links TRBV27 to TRBJ1-3, with D hard to call. The V and J ends lost 2 bases and 0 bases respectively, with 8 bases between them. Germline values: CDR1 MNHEY, CDR2 SMNVEV (reference sequence). The length of the CDR3 is 15 residues. CDR3 nucleotides: TGTGCCAGCAGTTTAACCTCGAGCTCTGGAAACACCATATATTTT. Translation gives CASSLTSSSGNTIYF.

This chain links TRBV5-4 with TRBJ2-1, with a weak D call TRBD2 (6 bases). The CDR3 totals 16 residues. Trimming removed 4 bases at V and 2 bases at J, with 16 bases between. Germline loops: CDR1 SGHNT, CDR2 YYREEE (reference sequence). CDR3 in amino acids: CASSVGLEGAYNEQFF. In nucleotides, the CDR3 is TGTGCCAGCAGCGTAGGATTGGAGGGAGCCTACAATGAGCAGTTCTTC.

The chain combines TRBV19 with TRBJ1-2; 7 bases are shared with TRBD1. V was pared by 3 bases and J by 7 bases, with 5 bases of the junction left unmatched. The CDR3 covers 13 residues. Germline V gene sequence: CDR1 LNHDA, CDR2 SQIVND (reference sequence). The CDR3 here is CASSIPGGSGYTF. In nucleotides, the CDR3 is TGTGCCAGTAGTATTCCAGGGGGTTCTGGCTACACCTTC.

The chain couples TRBV27 to TRBJ2-7, with 10 bases fitting TRBD2. There are 16 residues in the CDR3. Trimming removed 5 bases from V and 1 base from J; junction bases left unmatched: 8. The V gene's germline CDR1 is MNHEY and CDR2 SMNVEV (reference sequence). CDR3 nucleotide sequence: TGTGCCAGCAGTGATTTAGGGACTAGCGCTTCCTACGAGCAGTACTTC. Encoded protein: CASSDLGTSASYEQYF.

V gene TRBV4-3 combines with J gene TRBJ1-2, with D maybe TRBD1 (5 bases). This CDR3 region has 13 residues. The V end was cut by 5 bases, the J end by 2 bases, with 9 bases between. The germline gives CDR1 LGHNA, CDR2 YSLEER. CDR3 protein: CASSLEGNYGYTF. Written as DNA, the CDR3 is TGCGCCAGCAGCTTGGAGGGGAACTATGGCTACACCTTC.

This clone was counted once. The gene calls are TRBV6-5 and TRBJ1-2, with D possibly matching TRBD1 (6 bases). Trimming left V 5 bases short and J 8 bases short, with 12 bases between. Germline V gene data show CDR1 as MNHEY and CDR2 as SVGAGI. The CDR3 contains 12 residues. CDR3 amino acids: CASSEQGNGYTF. CDR3 in DNA: TGTGCCAGCAGTGAGCAGGGGAACGGCTACACCTTC.

This clone occurred many times. The sample contains more than one DNA sequence encoding this CDR3. The chain recombines TRBV6-4 with TRBJ2-1, with TRBD2 identical over 8 bases. Germline CDR1 reads MRHNA; CDR2 reads SNTAGT. CDR3 length: 15 residues. The trim removed 0 bases at V and 6 bases at J, leaving 4 bases unmatched. CDR3 sequence: CASSDSTSGSNEQFF. The CDR3, as DNA: TGTGCCAGCAGTGACTCGACCAGCGGGAGCAATGAGCAGTTCTTC.

The genes are TRBV18 and TRBJ2-5; 10 bases map to TRBD1. The CDR3 covers 16 residues. Germline trimming cut 3 bases from V and 5 bases from J; bases unmatched to any gene: 9. Looked up from germline, CDR1 is KGHSH and CDR2 is LQKENI. CDR3 sequence (DNA): TGTGCCAGCTCACCTCCAGGGACAGGGGAGAGGGAGACCCAGTACTTC. This encodes CASSPPGTGERETQYF.

J is TRBJ1-2 and V is TRBV29-1, with TRBD1 identical over 12 bases. Germline assignment: CDR1 SQVTM and CDR2 ANQGSEA. V lost 6 bases to trimming and J lost 8 bases; unmatched junction nucleotides: 7. The CDR3 sequence is 13 residues long. The DNA for the CDR3 is TGCAGCGTCCCCGGGACAGGGGGCGACGGCTACACCTTC. Amino acids: CSVPGTGGDGYTF. The entire variable domain, with the rest obtained from reference TRBV29-1 and TRBJ1-2, is as follows: SAVISQKPSRDICQRGTSLTIQCQVDSQVTMMFWYRQQPGQSLTLIATANQGSEATYESGFVIDKFPISRPNLTFSTLTVSNMSPEDSSIYLCSVPGTGGDGYTFGSGTRLTVV.

The chain joins TRBV15 to TRBJ2-1, with 16 bases that match TRBD2. The CDR3 consists of 17 residues. Germline loops: CDR1 LNHNV, CDR2 YYDKDF (reference sequence). With 5 bases clipped from V and 8 bases from J, the junction kept 9 bases outside the gene matches. CDR3 loop: CATSLGTSGRAGDEQFF. The CDR3 nucleotides are TGTGCCACCAGCCTCGGGACTAGCGGGAGGGCCGGGGATGAGCAGTTCTTC.

The V call is TRBV7-6, the J call TRBJ2-3, with TRBD1 identical over 7 bases. The CDR3 length is 14 residues. Germline CDR1 and CDR2: SGHVS and FNYEAQ. The ends lost 0 bases at V and 4 bases at J; junction bases unmatched: 1. CDR3 DNA sequence: TGTGCCAGCAGCTTAGCAGGGGGCGCAGATACGCAGTATTTT. It codes for CASSLAGGADTQYF.

This sequence joins TRBV28 and TRBJ2-3; D may be TRBD2 (7 bases). CDR1 MDHEN and CDR2 SYDVKM come from the germline V gene. The CDR3 has 16 residues. The V end lost 2 bases, the J end lost 3 bases, and 15 bases lay between the germline ends. The CDR3 nucleotides are TGTGCCAGCAGTTTAGTCCGGGGGGCTGTTACAGATACGCAGTATTTT. The encoded protein is CASSLVRGAVTDTQYF.

The rearrangement uses TRBV5-6 and TRBJ2-1, with no clear D. Trimming stripped 4 bases from V and 4 bases from J, with 18 bases between. The CDR3 sequence is 16 residues long. Looked up from germline, CDR1 is SGHDT and CDR2 is YYEEEE. Here the CDR3 reads CASSATPLFPYNEQFF. CDR3 coding DNA: TGTGCCAGCAGCGCCACCCCACTCTTTCCATACAATGAGCAGTTCTTC.

This clone is termed large (0.1 to 1%). The V gene is TRBV4-2, the J gene TRBJ2-1, with D possibly matching TRBD2 (6 bases). Deletions cut 0 bases from V and 2 bases from J, with 11 bases between. The V gene's germline CDR1 is LGHNA and CDR2 YNFKEQ. The CDR3 length is 16 residues. CDR3 nucleotides: TGTGCCAGCAGCCAAGATGGGACTGGGACCTACAATGAGCAGTTCTTC. Protein sequence: CASSQDGTGTYNEQFF.

The chain employs TRBV5-6 and TRBJ2-3; D not resolved. Trimming left V 1 base short and J 2 bases short, with 11 bases between. Germline V lookup: CDR1 SGHDT, CDR2 YYEEEE. CDR3 length equals 15 residues. The CDR3 reads CASSLLSEVTDTQYF. The CDR3 DNA reads as TGTGCCAGCAGCTTGCTCTCTGAGGTCACAGATACGCAGTATTTT. Together with reference TRBV5-6 and TRBJ2-3, the CDR3 gives the full variable domain: DAGVTQSPTHLIKTRGQQVTLRCSPKSGHDTVSWYQQALGQGPQFIFQYYEEEERQRGNFPDRFSGHQFPNYSSELNVNALLLGDSALYLCASSLLSEVTDTQYFGPGTRLTVL.

V is TRBV5-4 and J is TRBJ2-2; D gene unclear. The CDR3 is 14 residues long. Germline lookup yields CDR1 SGHNT and CDR2 YYREEE (reference sequence). The V end was cut by 2 bases, the J end by 1 base, with 6 bases between. The CDR3 DNA follows: TGTGCCAGCAGCTTCTTCGGGAACACCGGGGAGCTGTTTTTT. Translating gives CASSFFGNTGELFF. The full variable domain, completed using reference TRBV5-4 and TRBJ2-2, is ETGVTQSPTHLIKTRGQQVTLRCSSQSGHNTVSWYQQALGQGPQFIFQYYREEENGRGNFPPRFSGLQFPNYSSELNVNALELDDSALYLCASSFFGNTGELFFGEGSRLTVL.

V and J are TRBV7-9 and TRBJ2-1; TRBD2 might be the D (5 bases). The CDR3 loop spans 15 amino acids. V lost 1 base and J 8 bases, leaving 15 bases between the germline ends. Germline V CDR1 and CDR2: SEHNR, FQNEAQ (reference sequence). The CDR3 loop reads CASSLDSSGKHEQFF. The CDR3 DNA sequence: TGTGCCAGCAGCTTAGACAGCAGCGGCAAGCATGAGCAGTTCTTC.

The chain links TRBV19 to TRBJ2-1; 16 nucleotides line up with TRBD2. Trimming removed 4 bases from V and 0 bases from J; junction bases left unmatched: 18. The CDR3 covers 23 residues. Germline lookup yields CDR1 LNHDA and CDR2 SQIVND (reference sequence). CDR3: CASSTLPPGLAGGSPSSYNEQFF. As DNA, the CDR3 is TGTGCCAGTAGTACCTTACCTCCGGGACTAGCGGGAGGGTCCCCTAGCTCCTACAATGAGCAGTTCTTC.

The gene calls are TRBV29-1 and TRBJ1-2; D is unclear. The CDR3 loop spans 15 amino acids. Germline CDR1 and CDR2: SQVTM and ANQGSEA. V was pared by 2 bases and J by 0 bases, with 13 bases between. CDR3 nucleotide sequence: TGCAGCGTTGAACCCGGCGTGGGCTCTAACTATGGCTACACCTTC. Translation: CSVEPGVGSNYGYTF.

The chain recombines TRBV19 with TRBJ2-2, with D hard to call. The CDR3 contains 12 residues. Looked up from germline, CDR1 is LNHDA and CDR2 is SQIVND (reference sequence). Trimming stripped 10 bases from V and 0 bases from J, with 6 bases between. Here the CDR3 reads CATYSNTGELFF. DNA for the CDR3: TGTGCCACGTACTCGAACACCGGGGAGCTGTTTTTT.